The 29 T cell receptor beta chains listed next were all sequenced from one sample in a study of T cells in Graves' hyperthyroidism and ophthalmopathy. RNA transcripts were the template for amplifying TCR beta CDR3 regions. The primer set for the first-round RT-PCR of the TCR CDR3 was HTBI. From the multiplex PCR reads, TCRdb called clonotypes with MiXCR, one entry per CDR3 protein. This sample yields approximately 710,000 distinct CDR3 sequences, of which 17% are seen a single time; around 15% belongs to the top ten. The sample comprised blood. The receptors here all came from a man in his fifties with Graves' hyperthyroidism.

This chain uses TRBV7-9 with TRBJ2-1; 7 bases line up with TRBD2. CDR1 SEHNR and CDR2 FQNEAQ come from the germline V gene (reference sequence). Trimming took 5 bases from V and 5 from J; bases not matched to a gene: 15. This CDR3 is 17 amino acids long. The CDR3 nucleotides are TGTGCCAGCAGCCCGGAATTCGGGACTACCTCAGACAATGAGCAGTTCTTC. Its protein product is CASSPEFGTTSDNEQFF.

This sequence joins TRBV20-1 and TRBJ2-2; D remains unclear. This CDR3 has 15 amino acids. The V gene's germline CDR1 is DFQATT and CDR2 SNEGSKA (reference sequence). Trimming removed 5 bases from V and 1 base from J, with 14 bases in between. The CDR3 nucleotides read TGCAGTGCTGCAACCTTCGGATTGAACACCGGGGAGCTGTTTTTT. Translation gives CSAATFGLNTGELFF.

Written as DNA, the CDR3 is TGCAGTGCTTTCCGACAGGGGGGACCCTACGAGCAGTACTTC. This codes for CSAFRQGGPYEQYF. The chain recombines TRBV20-1 with TRBJ2-7; TRBD1 matches at 9 bases. Germline loops: CDR1 DFQATT, CDR2 SNEGSKA (reference sequence). V lost 5 bases to trimming and J lost 2 bases; unmatched junction nucleotides: 7. CDR3 size: 14 residues.

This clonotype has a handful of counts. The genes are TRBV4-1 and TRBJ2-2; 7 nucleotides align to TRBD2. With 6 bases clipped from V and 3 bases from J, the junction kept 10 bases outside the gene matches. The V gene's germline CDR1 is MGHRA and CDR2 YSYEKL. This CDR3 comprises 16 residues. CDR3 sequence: CASSLRLAGDTGELFF. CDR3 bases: TGCGCCAGCAGTCTTCGACTAGCCGGTGACACCGGGGAGCTGTTTTTT.

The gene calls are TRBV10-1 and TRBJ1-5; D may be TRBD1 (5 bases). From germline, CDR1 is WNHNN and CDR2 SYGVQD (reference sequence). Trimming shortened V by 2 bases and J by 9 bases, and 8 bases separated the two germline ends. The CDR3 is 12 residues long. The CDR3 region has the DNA TGCGCCAGCAGTGAGGGGGCCGCGCCCCAGCATTTT. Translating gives CASSEGAAPQHF.

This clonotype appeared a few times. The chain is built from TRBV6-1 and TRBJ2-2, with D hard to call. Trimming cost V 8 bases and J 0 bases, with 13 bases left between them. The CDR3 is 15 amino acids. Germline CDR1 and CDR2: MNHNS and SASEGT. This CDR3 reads CASETVTANTGELFF. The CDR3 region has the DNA TGTGCCAGCGAGACTGTTACCGCGAACACCGGGGAGCTGTTTTTT.

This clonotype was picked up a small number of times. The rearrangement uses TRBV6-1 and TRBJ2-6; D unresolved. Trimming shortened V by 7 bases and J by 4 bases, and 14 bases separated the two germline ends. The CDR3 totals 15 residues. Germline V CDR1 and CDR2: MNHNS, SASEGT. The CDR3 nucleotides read TGTGCCAGCAAGAGACCAGGCTCGGGGGCCAACGTCCTGACTTTC. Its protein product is CASKRPGSGANVLTF.

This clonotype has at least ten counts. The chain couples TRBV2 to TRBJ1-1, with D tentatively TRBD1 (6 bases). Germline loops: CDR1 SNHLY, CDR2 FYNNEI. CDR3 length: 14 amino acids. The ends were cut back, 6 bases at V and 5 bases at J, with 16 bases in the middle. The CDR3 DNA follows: TGTGCCAGCAGGGGGCTACAGGGATGGACTGAAGCTTTCTTT. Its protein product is CASRGLQGWTEAFF.

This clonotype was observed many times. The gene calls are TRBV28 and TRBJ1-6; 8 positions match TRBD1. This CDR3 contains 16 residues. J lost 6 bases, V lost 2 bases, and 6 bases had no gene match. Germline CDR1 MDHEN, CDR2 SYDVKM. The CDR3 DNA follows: TGTGCCAGCAGTTTAGCCGGGACAGGTCTTAATTCACCCCTCCACTTT. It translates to CASSLAGTGLNSPLHF.

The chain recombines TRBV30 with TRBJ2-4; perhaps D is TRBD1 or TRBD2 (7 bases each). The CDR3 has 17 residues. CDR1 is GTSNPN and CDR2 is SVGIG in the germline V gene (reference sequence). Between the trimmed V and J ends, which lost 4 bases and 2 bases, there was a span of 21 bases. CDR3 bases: TGTGCCTGGACCGGAGGGGGCGCGGGGGAATCCAAAAACATTCAGTACTTC. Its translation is CAWTGGGAGESKNIQYF.

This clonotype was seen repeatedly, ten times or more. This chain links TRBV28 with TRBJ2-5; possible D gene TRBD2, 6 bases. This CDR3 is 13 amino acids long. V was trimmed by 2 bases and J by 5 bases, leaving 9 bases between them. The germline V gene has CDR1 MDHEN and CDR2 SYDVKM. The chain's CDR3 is CASSLRGTETQYF. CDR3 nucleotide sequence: TGTGCCAGCAGTTTACGCGGGACCGAGACCCAGTACTTC.

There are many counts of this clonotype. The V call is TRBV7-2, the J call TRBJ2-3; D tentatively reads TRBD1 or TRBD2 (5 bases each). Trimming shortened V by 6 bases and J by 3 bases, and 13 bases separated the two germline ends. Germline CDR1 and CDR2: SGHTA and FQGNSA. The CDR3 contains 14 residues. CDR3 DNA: TGTGCCAGCAGGAGGGGCCGGAGTACAGATACGCAGTATTTT. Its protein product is CASRRGRSTDTQYF.

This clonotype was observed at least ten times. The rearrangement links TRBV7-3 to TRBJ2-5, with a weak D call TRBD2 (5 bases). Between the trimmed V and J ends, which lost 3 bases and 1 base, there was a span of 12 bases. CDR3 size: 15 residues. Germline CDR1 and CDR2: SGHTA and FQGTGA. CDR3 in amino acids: CASSFFPGSQETQYF. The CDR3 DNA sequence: TGTGCCAGCAGCTTTTTTCCGGGGAGCCAAGAGACCCAGTACTTC.

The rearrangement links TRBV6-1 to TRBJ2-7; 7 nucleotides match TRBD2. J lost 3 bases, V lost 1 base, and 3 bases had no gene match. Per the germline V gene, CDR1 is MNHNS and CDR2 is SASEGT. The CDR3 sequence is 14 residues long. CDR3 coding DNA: TGTGCCAGCAGTGAAGGGGGAGGGTTCTACGAGCAGTACTTC. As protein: CASSEGGGFYEQYF.

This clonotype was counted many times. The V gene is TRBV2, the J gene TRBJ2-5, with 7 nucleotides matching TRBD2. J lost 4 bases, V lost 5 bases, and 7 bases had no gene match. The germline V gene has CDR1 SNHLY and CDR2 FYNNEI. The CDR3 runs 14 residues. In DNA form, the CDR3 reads TGTGCCAGCAGTTGGACTAGACCCCCAGAGACCCAGTACTTC. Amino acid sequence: CASSWTRPPETQYF.

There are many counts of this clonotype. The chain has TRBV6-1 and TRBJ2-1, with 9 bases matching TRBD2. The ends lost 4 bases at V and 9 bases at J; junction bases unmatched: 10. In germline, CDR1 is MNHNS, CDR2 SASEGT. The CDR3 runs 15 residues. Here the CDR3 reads CASSVVGGRVSEQFF. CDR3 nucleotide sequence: TGTGCCAGCAGTGTTGTTGGCGGGAGGGTCAGTGAGCAGTTCTTC.

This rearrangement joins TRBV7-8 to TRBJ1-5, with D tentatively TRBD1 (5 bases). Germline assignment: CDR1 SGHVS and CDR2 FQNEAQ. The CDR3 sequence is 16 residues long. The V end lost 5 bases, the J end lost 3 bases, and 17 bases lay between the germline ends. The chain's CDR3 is CASSPLSGVNNQPQHF. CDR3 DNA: TGTGCCAGCAGCCCTCTCTCGGGGGTGAACAATCAGCCCCAGCATTTT.

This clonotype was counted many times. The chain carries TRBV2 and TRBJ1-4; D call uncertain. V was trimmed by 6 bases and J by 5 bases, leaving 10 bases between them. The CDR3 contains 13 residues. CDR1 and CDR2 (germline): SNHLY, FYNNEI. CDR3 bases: TGTGCCAGCAGCTGGCAGGAAAATGAAAAACTGTTTTTT. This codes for CASSWQENEKLFF.

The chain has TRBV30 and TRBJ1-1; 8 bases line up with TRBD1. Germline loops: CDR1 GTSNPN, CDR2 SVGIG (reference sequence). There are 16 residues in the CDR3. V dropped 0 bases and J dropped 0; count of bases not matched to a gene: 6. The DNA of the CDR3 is TGTGCCTGGAGTGTAACAGGGGGTCACATGAACACTGAAGCTTTCTTT. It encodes CAWSVTGGHMNTEAFF.

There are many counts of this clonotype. The CDR3 nucleotides read TGTGCCATCAGTGATTTAGATGCGACGGGCAACACTGAAGCTTTCTTT. Amino acids: CAISDLDATGNTEAFF. This rearrangement joins TRBV10-3 to TRBJ1-1; no definite D call. V was trimmed by 3 bases and J by 2 bases, leaving 16 bases between them. This CDR3 comprises 16 residues. Per germline, CDR1 ENHRY and CDR2 SYGVKD.

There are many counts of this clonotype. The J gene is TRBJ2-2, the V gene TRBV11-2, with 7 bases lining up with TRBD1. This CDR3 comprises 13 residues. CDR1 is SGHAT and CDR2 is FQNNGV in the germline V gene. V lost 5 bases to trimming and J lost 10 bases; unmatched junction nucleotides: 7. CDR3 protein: CASSPRGTEELFF. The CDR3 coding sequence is TGTGCCAGCAGCCCCAGGGGGACGGAGGAGCTGTTTTTT.

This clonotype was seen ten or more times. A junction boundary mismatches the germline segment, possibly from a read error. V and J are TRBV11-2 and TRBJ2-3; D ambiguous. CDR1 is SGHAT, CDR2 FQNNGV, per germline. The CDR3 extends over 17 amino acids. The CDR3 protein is CASSLSPAIRGTDTQYF. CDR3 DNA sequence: TGCGCCAGCAGCTTATCCCCTGCTATACGGGGCACAGATACGCAGTATTTT.

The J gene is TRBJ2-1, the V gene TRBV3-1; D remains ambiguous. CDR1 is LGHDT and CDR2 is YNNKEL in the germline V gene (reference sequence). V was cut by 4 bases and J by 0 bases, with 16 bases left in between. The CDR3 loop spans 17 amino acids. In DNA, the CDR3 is TGTGCCAGCAGCCCATCCCGGACGGTGAGCTCCTACAATGAGCAGTTCTTC. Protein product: CASSPSRTVSSYNEQFF.

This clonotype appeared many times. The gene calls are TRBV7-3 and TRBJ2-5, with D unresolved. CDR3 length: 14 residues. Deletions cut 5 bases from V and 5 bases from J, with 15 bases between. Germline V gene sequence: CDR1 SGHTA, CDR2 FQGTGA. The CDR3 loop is CASSHQVGRETQYF. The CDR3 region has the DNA TGTGCCAGCAGCCACCAAGTGGGTCGGGAGACCCAGTACTTC.

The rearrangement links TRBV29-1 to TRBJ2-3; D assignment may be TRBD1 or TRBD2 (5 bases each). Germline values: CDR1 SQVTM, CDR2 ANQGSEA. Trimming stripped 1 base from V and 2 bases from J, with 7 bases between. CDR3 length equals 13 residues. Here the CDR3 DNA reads TGCAGCGTTGAAGGAGGGACCACAGATACGCAGTATTTT. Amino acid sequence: CSVEGGTTDTQYF.

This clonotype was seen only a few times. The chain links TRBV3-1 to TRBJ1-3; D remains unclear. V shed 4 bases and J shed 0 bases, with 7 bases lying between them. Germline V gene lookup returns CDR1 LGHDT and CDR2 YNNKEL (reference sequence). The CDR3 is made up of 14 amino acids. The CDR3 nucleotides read TGTGCCAGCAGCCCCTGGGGCTCTGGAAACACCATATATTTT. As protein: CASSPWGSGNTIYF.

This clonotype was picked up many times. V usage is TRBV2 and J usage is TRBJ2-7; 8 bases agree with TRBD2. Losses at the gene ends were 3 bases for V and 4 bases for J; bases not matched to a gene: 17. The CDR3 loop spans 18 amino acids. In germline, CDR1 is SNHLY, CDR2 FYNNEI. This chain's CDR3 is CASSDPDDGQRESYEQYF. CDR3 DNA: TGTGCCAGCAGTGACCCCGACGACGGCCAGCGGGAGTCATACGAGCAGTACTTC.

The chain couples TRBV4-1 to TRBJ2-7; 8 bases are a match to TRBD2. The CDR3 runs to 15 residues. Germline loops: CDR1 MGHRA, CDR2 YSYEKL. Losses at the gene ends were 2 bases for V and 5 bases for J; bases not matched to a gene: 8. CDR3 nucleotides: TGCGCCAGCAGCCAAAAAAGCGGGAGTGGAAACGAGCAGTACTTC. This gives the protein CASSQKSGSGNEQYF.

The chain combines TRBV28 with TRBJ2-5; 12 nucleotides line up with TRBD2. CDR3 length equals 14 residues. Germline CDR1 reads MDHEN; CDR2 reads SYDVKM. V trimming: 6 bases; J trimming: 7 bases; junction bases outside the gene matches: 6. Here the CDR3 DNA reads TGTGCCAGCAGCCTAGCGGGGGGGCGGGGGACCCAGTACTTC. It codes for CASSLAGGRGTQYF. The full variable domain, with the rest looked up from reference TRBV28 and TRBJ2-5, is DVKVTQSSRYLVKRTGEKVFLECVQDMDHENMFWYRQDPGLGLRLIYFSYDVKMKEKGDIPEGYSVSREKKERFSLILESASTNQTSMYLCASSLAGGRGTQYFGPGTRLLVL.